The clone carrying this T cell receptor beta chain was observed at least ten times. The target antigen is unknown. The sample is drawn from a study of human T cells and chemical hapten exposure. Study details: Small pooled library volume differences mainly caused per-sample TCR yield variation. Study-level findings and limits: Sensitizing to DPC left TCRs with a frequency above 1 in 1000 unaltered.

Stated time point: healthy volunteer bleed at 2 weeks. Unfractionated whole blood yielded total RNA. This CDR3 region has 16 residues. From germline, CDR1 is SQVTM and CDR2 ANQGSEA. Trimming took 4 bases from V and 2 from J, leaving 18 bases between them. Individual cDNA molecules in this library carried unique molecular identifiers. TCRdb used MiXCR to reprocess the RACE reads, holding one entry per CDR3 protein. Of roughly 48,000 distinct CDR3 sequences in the sample, almost 4.5% were seen once. V is TRBV29-1 and J is TRBJ1-3; D may be TRBD1 (6 bases). This clonotype was obtained from a human donor in good health. Some clones in this sample may be carry-over from other donors' samples. The specimen sequenced was whole blood. DNA for the CDR3: TGCAGCGTTGGGCCCCCTCCAGGGGCAGCTGGAAACACCATATATTTT. Protein product: CSVGPPPGAAGNTIYF.